The clone carrying this T cell receptor (beta chain) has only a few counts. Its antigen is undetermined. V gave up 8 bases and J gave up 7 bases, with 11 bases separating them. The CDR3 is made up of 11 amino acids. In germline, CDR1 is MNHNS, CDR2 SASEGT. Each CDR3 protein is one row after TCRdb ran MiXCR on the reads. The table shows a few hundred thousand distinct CDR3 sequences, with 40% occurring only once. These data come from a study of T cell repertoires in cytomegalovirus infection. Study-level background: The authors used CMV epitopes that were HLA-C-restricted (recently identified) and HLA-B-restricted (well studied). The public TCR beta signatures pointed to both CMV infection and matching HLA type. The study's findings and limits: The cumulative frequency of public TCR beta families distinguished individuals who carried CMV together with the relevant HLA. HLA-C-restricted, CMV-specific TCR beta clonotypes were dominant ex vivo.

This sequence originates from a human donor in good health (CMV status not recorded). Some clones in this sample may be carry-over from other donors' samples. The chain carries TRBV6-1 and TRBJ1-1; perhaps TRBD1 as D (6 bases). The starting material was cultured PBMCs, obtained from culture after CMV antigen stimulation. The chain's CDR3 is CASRWTVEAFF. CDR3 DNA: TGTGCCAGCCGATGGACAGTTGAAGCTTTCTTT.